Sequencing of this T cell receptor (beta chain) was carried out in a study of T cell responses to AZD1222 COVID-19 vaccine. Whole-study findings and limits: Among the donors, most were white British and more were female, and clonal diversity was possibly underestimated.

V lost 5 bases and J lost 7; bases outside the gene matches: 4. CDR3 length: 14 residues. Germline V gene sequence: CDR1 MDHEN, CDR2 SYDVKM. TCRdb's copy holds only in-frame clones and misses some; the assay was immunoSEQ multiplex PCR. The sample consists of approximately 170,000 clones, roughly 94% of them appearing once. Comments on this clone: Its antigen is not identified.

Pooled together were second doses at about 4 or about 12 weeks. The chain carries TRBV28 and TRBJ2-7; 14 bases map to TRBD2. The sequencing used peripheral blood, collected 28 days after the second AZD1222 dose. This TCR derives from an adult who received the AZD1222 COVID-19 vaccine. As DNA, the CDR3 is TGTGCCAGCAGTAAGGGACTAGCGGGGGAGGAGCAGTACTTC. Amino acids: CASSKGLAGEEQYF.